Listed here are 3 T cell receptor beta chains from one sample, sequenced in a study of identical twins. TCRdb redid the calling of the 5' RACE reads with MiXCR, one entry per CDR3 protein. The table has approximately 1.8 million distinct CDR3 sequences, under 35% seen once. Sequencing used cord blood. The receptors stem from a newborn girl in good health.

Comment on this clonotype: At one boundary the junction diverges from the germline segment, which might be a read error. The chain links TRBV6-1 to TRBJ1-5, with D hard to call. The CDR3 runs to 13 residues. The germline V gene encodes CDR1 MNHNS and CDR2 SASEGT. In nucleotides, the CDR3 is TGTGCCGGCAGCCCACAAGTCAATCAGCCCCAGCATTTT. Its protein is CAGSPQVNQPQHF.

The chain recombines TRBV7-9 with TRBJ2-7, with D unresolved. Germline CDR1 reads SEHNR; CDR2 reads FQNEAQ (reference sequence). With 4 bases removed from V and 10 bases from J, the gap between germline ends came to 14 bases. This CDR3 has 12 residues. The CDR3 is CASSYTPTFQYF. CDR3 DNA sequence: TGTGCCAGCAGCTACACTCCCACGTTCCAGTACTTC.

The chain uses TRBV20-1 and TRBJ2-1, with 7 bases lining up with TRBD2. V lost 3 bases to trimming and J lost 6 bases; unmatched junction nucleotides: 17. Germline V gives CDR1 DFQATT, CDR2 SNEGSKA (reference sequence). The CDR3 extends over 17 amino acids. CDR3 DNA: TGCAGTGCTAGTATCTCGGGTGTGACTAGCCCCTTCAATGAGCAGTTCTTC. It yields the protein CSASISGVTSPFNEQFF.